This T cell receptor beta chain was captured by sequencing in a study of blood T cell repertoires in COVID-19. In the study overall: Acute-phase and convalescent COVID-19 samples originated in the United States, Italy and Spain.

The germline V and J ends were trimmed by 2 bases and 4 bases, with 14 bases remaining between them. The CDR3 sequence is 15 residues long. Germline loops: CDR1 MNHEY, CDR2 SMNVEV (reference sequence). In the original analysis: Amplification of reference gene primers was used by the study to estimate nucleated cell counts. Measured with immunoSEQ multiplex PCR; TCRdb has only the in-frame clones, and not every one. V, J and clone size are those of that table, while D and trimming were read from the DNA. The sample lists a few hundred thousand clones; over 75% were seen once. The V call is TRBV27, the J call TRBJ1-2, with D possibly being TRBD1 (6 bases). The sequenced sample consisted of PBMCs or T cells enriched from blood (not recorded which). The sequence derives from a man aged 40-55 years in a cohort exposed to, infected with or recovered from COVID-19 (not recorded which). The CDR3 here is CASSLKGVTSYGYTF. Here the CDR3 DNA reads TGTGCCAGCAGTTTAAAGGGGGTAACGAGCTATGGCTACACCTTC.